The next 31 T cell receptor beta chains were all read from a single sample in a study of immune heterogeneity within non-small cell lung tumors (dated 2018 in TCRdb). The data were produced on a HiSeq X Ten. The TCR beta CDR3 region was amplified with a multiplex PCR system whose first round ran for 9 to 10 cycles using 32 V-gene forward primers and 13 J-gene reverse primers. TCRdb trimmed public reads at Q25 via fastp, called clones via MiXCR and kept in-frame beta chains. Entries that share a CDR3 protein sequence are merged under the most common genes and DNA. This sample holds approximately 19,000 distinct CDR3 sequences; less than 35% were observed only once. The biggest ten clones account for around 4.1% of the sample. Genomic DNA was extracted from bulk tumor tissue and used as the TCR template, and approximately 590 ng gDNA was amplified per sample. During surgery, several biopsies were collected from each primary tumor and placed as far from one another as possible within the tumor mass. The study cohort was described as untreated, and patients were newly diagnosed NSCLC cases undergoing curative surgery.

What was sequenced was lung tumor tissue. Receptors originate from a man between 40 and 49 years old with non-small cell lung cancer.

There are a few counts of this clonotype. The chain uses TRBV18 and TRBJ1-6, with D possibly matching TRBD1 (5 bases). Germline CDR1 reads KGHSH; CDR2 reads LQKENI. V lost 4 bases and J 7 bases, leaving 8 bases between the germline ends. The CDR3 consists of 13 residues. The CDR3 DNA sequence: TGTGCCAGCTCACGGGGGAGCAATTCACCCCTCCACTTT. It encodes CASSRGSNSPLHF.

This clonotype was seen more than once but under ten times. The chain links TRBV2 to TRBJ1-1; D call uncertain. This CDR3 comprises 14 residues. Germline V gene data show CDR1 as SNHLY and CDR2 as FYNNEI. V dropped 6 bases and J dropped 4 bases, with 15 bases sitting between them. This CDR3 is CASRELILGTEAFF. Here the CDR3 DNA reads TGTGCCAGCAGAGAACTTATATTGGGCACTGAAGCTTTCTTT. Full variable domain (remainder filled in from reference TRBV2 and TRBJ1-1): EPEVTQTPSHQVTQMGQEVILRCVPISNHLYFYWYRQILGQKVEFLVSFYNNEISEKSEIFDDQFSVERPDGSNFTLKIRSTKLEDSAMYFCASRELILGTEAFFGQGTRLTVV.

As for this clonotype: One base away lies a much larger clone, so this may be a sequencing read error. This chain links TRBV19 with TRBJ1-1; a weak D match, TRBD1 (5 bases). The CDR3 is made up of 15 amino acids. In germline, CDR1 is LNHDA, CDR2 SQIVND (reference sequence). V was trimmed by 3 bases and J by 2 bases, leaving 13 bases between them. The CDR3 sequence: CASSIDSDINTEAFF. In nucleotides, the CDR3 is TGTGCCAGTAGTATTGACAGTGACATTAACACTGAAGCTTTCTTT. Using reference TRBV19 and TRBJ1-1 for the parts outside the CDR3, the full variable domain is DGGITQSPKYLFRKEGQNVTLSCEQNLNHDAMYWYRQDPGQGLRLIYYSQIVNDFQKGDIAEGYSVSREKKESFPLTVTSAQKNPTAFYLCASSIDSDINTEAFFGQGTRLTVV.

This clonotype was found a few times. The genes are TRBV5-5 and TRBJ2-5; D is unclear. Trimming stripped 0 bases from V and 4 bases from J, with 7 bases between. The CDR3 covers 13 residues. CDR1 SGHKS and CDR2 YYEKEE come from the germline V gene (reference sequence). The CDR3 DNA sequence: TGTGCCAGCAGCTTGGATGGTCGAGAGACCCAGTACTTC. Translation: CASSLDGRETQYF.

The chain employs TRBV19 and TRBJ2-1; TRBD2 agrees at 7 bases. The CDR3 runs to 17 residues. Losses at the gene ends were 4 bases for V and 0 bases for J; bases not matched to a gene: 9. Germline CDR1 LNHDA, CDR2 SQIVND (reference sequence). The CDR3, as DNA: TGTGCCAGTAGTAAAATAGGTGGGGGGGGCTCCTACAATGAGCAGTTCTTC. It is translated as CASSKIGGGGSYNEQFF.

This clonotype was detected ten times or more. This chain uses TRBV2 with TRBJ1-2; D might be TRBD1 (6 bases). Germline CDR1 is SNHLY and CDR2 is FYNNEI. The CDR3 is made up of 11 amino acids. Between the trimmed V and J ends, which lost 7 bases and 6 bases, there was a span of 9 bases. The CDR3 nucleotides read TGTGCCAGCACCAGGGGAGATGGCTACACCTTC. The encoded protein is CASTRGDGYTF.

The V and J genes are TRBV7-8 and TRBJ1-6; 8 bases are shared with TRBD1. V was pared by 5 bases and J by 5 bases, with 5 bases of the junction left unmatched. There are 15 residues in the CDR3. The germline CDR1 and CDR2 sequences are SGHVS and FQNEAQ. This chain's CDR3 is CASSTRQGNNSPLHF. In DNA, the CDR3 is TGTGCCAGCAGCACAAGACAGGGGAATAATTCACCCCTCCACTTT. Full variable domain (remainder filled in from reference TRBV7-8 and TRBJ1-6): GAGVSQSPRYKVAKRGQDVALRCDPISGHVSLFWYQQALGQGPEFLTYFQNEAQLDKSGLPSDRFFAERPEGSVSTLKIQRTQQEDSAVYLCASSTRQGNNSPLHFGNGTRLTVT.

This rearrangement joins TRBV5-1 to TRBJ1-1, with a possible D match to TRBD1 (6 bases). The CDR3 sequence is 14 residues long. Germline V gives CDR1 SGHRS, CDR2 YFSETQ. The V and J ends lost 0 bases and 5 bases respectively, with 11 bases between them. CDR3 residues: CASSLDGQGTEAFF. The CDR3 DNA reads TGCGCCAGCAGCTTGGACGGGCAGGGGACTGAAGCTTTCTTT.

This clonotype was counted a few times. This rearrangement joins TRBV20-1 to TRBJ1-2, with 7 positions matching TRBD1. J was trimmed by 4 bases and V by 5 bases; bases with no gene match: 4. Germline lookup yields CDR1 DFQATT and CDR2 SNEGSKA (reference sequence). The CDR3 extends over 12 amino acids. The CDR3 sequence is CSAEDRSYGYTF. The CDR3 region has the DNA TGCAGTGCTGAGGACAGGTCCTATGGCTACACCTTC.

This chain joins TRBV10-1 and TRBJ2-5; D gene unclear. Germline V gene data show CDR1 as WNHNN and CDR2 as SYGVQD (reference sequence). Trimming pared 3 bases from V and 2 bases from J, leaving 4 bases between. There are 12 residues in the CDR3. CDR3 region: CASSDRQETQYF. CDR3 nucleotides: TGCGCCAGCAGTGACAGACAAGAGACCCAGTACTTC.

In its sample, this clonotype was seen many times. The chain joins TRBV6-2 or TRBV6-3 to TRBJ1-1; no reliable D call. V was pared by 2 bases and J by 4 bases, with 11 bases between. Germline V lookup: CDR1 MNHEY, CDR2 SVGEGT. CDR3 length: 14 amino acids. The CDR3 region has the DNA TGTGCCAGCAGTTACCTGGGTTCAGGCACTGAAGCTTTCTTT. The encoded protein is CASSYLGSGTEAFF.

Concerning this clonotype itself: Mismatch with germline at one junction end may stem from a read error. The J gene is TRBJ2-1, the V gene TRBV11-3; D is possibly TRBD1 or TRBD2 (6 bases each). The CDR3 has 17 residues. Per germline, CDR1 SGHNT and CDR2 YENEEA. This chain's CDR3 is CASSTFWGAGTYNDQFF. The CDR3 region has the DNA TGTGCCAGCAGCACCTTCTGGGGGGCCGGGACCTACAATGATCAGTTCTTC. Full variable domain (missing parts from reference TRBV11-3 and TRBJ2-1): EAGVVQSPRYKIIEKKQPVAFWCNPISGHNTLYWYLQNLGQGPELLIRYENEEAVDDSQLPKDRFSAERLKGVDSTLKIQPAELGDSAVYLCASSTFWGAGTYNDQFFGPGTRLTVL.

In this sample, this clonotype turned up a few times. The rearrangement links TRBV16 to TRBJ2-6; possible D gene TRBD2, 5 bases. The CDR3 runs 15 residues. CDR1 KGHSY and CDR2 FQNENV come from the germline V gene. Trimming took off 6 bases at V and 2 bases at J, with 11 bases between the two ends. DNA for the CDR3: TGTGCCAGCAGGCCCTCCGGGGCTGGGGCCAACGTCCTGACTTTC. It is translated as CASRPSGAGANVLTF.

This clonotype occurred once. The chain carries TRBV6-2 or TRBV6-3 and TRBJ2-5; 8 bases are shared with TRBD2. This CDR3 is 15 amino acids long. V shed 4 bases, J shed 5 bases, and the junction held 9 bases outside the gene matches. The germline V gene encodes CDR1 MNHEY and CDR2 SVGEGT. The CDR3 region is CASSSWTSHGETQYF. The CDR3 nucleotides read TGTGCCAGCAGTTCGTGGACTAGCCACGGGGAGACCCAGTACTTC.

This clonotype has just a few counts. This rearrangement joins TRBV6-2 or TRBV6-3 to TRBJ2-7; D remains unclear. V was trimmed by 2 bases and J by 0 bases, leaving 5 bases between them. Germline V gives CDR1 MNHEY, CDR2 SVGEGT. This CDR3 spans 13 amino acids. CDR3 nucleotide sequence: TGTGCCAGCAGTTACAGACCCTCCTACGAGCAGTACTTC. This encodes CASSYRPSYEQYF.

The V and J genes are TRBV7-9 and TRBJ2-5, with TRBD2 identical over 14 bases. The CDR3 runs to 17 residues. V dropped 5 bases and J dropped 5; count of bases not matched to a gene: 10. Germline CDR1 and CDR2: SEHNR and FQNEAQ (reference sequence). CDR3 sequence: CASSPGTSGSRWETQYF. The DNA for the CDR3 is TGTGCCAGCAGCCCTGGGACTAGCGGGAGCAGATGGGAGACCCAGTACTTC. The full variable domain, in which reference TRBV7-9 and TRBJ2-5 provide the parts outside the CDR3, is DTGVSQNPRHKITKRGQNVTFRCDPISEHNRLYWYRQTLGQGPEFLTYFQNEAQLEKSRLLSDRFSAERPKGSFSTLEIQRTEQGDSAMYLCASSPGTSGSRWETQYFGPGTRLLVL.

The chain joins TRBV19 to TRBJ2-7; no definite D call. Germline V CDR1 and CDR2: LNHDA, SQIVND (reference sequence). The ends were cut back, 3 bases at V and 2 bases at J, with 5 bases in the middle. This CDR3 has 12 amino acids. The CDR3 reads CASSIVPYEQYF. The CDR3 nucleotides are TGTGCCAGTAGTATTGTCCCCTACGAGCAGTACTTC.

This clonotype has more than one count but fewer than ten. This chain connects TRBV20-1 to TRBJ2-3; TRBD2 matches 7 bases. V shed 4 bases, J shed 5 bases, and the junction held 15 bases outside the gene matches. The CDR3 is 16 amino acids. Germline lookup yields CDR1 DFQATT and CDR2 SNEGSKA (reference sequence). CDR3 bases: TGCAGTGCTACCCACCGTGTGGCGGGAGAGGTAGATACGCAGTATTTT. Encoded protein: CSATHRVAGEVDTQYF.

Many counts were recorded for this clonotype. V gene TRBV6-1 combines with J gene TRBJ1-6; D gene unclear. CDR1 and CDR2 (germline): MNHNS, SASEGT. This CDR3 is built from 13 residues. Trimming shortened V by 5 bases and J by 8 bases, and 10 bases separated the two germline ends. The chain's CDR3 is CASSQDGDSPLHF. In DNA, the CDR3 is TGTGCCAGCAGTCAGGACGGGGATTCACCCCTCCACTTT.

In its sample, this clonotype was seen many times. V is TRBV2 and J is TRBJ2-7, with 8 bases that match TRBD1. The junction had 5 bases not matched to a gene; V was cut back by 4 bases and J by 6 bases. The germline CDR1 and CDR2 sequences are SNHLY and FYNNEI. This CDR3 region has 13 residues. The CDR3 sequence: CASSAGGAGEQYF. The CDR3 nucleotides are TGTGCCAGCAGTGCAGGGGGCGCGGGCGAGCAGTACTTC.

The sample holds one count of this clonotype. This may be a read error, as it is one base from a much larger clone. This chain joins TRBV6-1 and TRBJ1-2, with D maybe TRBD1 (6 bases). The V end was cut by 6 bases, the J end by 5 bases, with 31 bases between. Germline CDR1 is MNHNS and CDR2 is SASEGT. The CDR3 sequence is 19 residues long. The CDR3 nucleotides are TGTGCCAGCAGGACTGTTCGCGAGACAGGCACCACCTCTGGGTATGGCTACACCTTC. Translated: CASRTVRETGTTSGYGYTF.

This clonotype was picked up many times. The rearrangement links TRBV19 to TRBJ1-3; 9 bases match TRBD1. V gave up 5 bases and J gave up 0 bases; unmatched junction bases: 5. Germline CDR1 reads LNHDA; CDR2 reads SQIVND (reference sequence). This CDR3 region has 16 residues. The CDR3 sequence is CASSPGTGLSGNTIYF. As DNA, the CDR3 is TGTGCCAGTAGTCCCGGGACAGGGCTCTCTGGAAACACCATATATTTT.

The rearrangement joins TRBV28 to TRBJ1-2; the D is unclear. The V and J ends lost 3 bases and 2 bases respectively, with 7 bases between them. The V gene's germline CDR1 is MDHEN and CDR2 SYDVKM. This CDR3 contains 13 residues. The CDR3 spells CASSLGLNYGYTF. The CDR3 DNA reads TGTGCCAGCAGTTTGGGGTTGAACTATGGCTACACCTTC.

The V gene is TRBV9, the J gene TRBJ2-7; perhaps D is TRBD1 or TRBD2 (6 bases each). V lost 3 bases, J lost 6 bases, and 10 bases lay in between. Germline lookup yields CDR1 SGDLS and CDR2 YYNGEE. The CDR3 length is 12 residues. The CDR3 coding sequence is TGTGCCAGCAGCGCCGGGGGCGGCGAGCAGTACTTC. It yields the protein CASSAGGGEQYF.

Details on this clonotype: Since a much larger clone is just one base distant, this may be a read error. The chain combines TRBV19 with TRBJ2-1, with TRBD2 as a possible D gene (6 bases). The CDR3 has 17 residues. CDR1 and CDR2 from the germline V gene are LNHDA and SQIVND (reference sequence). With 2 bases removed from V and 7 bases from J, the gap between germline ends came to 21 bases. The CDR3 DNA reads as TGTGCCAGTAGTATAAATAAGCTAGCGTGCCTTATGAATGAGCAGTTCTTC. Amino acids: CASSINKLACLMNEQFF.

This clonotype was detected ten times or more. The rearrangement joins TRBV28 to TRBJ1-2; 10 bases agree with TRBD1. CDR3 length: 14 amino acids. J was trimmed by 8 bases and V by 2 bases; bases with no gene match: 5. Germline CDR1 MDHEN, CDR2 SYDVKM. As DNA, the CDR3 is TGTGCCAGCAGTTTAGTTGCGGACAGGGGGGGCTACACCTTC. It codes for CASSLVADRGGYTF.

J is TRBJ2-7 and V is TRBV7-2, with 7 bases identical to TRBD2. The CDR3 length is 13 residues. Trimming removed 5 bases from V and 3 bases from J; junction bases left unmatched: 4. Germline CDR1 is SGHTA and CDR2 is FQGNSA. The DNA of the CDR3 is TGTGCCAGCAGCACTAGCGTCCGCTACGAGCAGTACTTC. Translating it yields CASSTSVRYEQYF.

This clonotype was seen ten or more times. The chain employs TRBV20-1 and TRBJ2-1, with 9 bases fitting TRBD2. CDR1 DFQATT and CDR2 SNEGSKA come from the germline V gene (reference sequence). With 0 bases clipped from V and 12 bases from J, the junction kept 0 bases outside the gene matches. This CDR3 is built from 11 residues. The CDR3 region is CSAREAGGQFF. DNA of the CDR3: TGCAGTGCTAGAGAAGCGGGAGGGCAGTTCTTC.

CDR3 loop: CASSLENQPQHF. The CDR3 DNA sequence: TGTGCCAGCAGCTTAGAGAATCAGCCCCAGCATTTT. V gene TRBV7-9 combines with J gene TRBJ1-5; unclear D gene. The CDR3 has 12 residues. Trimming cost V 1 base and J 4 bases, with 2 bases left between them. Per germline, CDR1 SEHNR and CDR2 FQNEAQ (reference sequence). Drawing the rest from reference TRBV7-9 and TRBJ1-5, the complete variable domain is DTGVSQNPRHKITKRGQNVTFRCDPISEHNRLYWYRQTLGQGPEFLTYFQNEAQLEKSRLLSDRFSAERPKGSFSTLEIQRTEQGDSAMYLCASSLENQPQHFGDGTRLSIL.

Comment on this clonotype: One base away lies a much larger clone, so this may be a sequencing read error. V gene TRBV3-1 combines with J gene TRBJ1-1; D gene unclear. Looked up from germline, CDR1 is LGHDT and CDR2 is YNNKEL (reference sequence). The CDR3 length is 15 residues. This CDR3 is CVSSQGRLSNTEAFF. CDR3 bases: TGTGTCAGCAGCCAAGGCCGTCTCAGCAACACTGAAGCTTTCTTT.

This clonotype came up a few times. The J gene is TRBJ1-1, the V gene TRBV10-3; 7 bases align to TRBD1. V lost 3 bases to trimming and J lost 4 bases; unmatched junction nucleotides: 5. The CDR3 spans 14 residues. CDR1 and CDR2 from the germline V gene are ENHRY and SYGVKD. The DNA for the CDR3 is TGTGCCATCAGTGACCCAGACAGGGCCACTGAAGCTTTCTTT. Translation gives CAISDPDRATEAFF.